Presented here are 24 T cell receptor beta chains from one specimen sequenced in a study of response to subunit inactivated influenza vaccine. Each CDR3 protein is one row after TCRdb ran MiXCR on the RT-PCR reads. This table holds about 520,000 distinct CDR3 sequences, approximately 24% found once. Specimen: CD4+ T cells sorted from PBMCs, collected less than 6 days after vaccination. These receptors all stem from a man over 45 who received an inactivated influenza vaccine.

This clonotype showed up just a few times. This chain links TRBV6-5 with TRBJ1-4; D call uncertain. Trimming removed 3 bases from V and 2 bases from J, with 13 bases in between. From germline, CDR1 is MNHEY and CDR2 SVGAGI. The CDR3 is 16 residues long. Written as DNA, the CDR3 is TGTGCCAGCAGTTATCATGAAGGTTGGACTAATGAAAAACTGTTTTTT. Translating it yields CASSYHEGWTNEKLFF.

Regarding this clonotype: The junction does not match germline at one end; this may be a read error. J is TRBJ2-3 and V is TRBV11-2; tentatively, D is TRBD2 (5 bases). CDR1 is SGHAT, CDR2 FQNNGV, per germline. The length of the CDR3 is 15 residues. CDR3 amino acids: CASSLNQPSTDTQCF. CDR3 DNA sequence: TGTGCCAGCAGCTTAAACCAGCCTAGCACAGATACGCAGTGTTTT.

In its sample, this clonotype was seen a few times. V usage is TRBV5-4 and J usage is TRBJ2-3; the D gene is possibly TRBD1 (5 bases). This CDR3 spans 13 amino acids. V was trimmed by 5 bases and J by 5 bases, leaving 12 bases between them. Looked up from germline, CDR1 is SGHNT and CDR2 is YYREEE (reference sequence). In DNA form, the CDR3 reads TGTGCCAGCAGTTTTAGGGGTATAGATACGCAGTATTTT. It codes for CASSFRGIDTQYF.

This clonotype has a handful of counts. CDR3 residues: CASSFQGGQPQHF. CDR3 sequence (DNA): TGTGCCAGCAGTTTCCAGGGCGGACAGCCCCAGCATTTT. The J gene is TRBJ1-5, the V gene TRBV12-3 or TRBV12-4; TRBD1 might be the D (5 bases). The CDR3 is made up of 13 amino acids. The V end was cut by 3 bases, the J end by 7 bases, with 10 bases between.

The V call is TRBV20-1, the J call TRBJ1-5; D call uncertain. CDR3 length: 14 residues. Germline V lookup: CDR1 DFQATT, CDR2 SNEGSKA (reference sequence). V lost 4 bases and J 5 bases, leaving 15 bases between the germline ends. For the CDR3, the DNA is TGCAGTGCTACCCGGACCGTAGGGTATCAGCCCCAGCATTTT. Its protein is CSATRTVGYQPQHF.

The genes are TRBV20-1 and TRBJ2-5, with no clear D. This CDR3 spans 15 amino acids. V dropped 1 base and J dropped 5 bases, with 17 bases sitting between them. CDR1 DFQATT and CDR2 SNEGSKA come from the germline V gene (reference sequence). The CDR3 nucleotides read TGCAGTGCTAGAGTTTTGGAGCCTCCAGCGGAGACCCAGTACTTC. This gives the protein CSARVLEPPAETQYF.

This clonotype was detected a few times. The chain employs TRBV24-1 and TRBJ2-3; tentative D call: TRBD1 (5 bases). Trimming pared 3 bases from V and 0 bases from J, leaving 9 bases between. Germline lookup yields CDR1 KGHDR and CDR2 SFDVKD. This CDR3 region has 15 residues. The CDR3 region is CATSDQTASTDTQYF. Here the CDR3 DNA reads TGTGCCACCAGTGATCAGACAGCCAGCACAGATACGCAGTATTTT.

The V call is TRBV24-1, the J call TRBJ2-3; 10 nucleotides agree with TRBD2. This CDR3 has 18 amino acids. V gave up 3 bases and J gave up 2 bases; unmatched junction bases: 10. Germline lookup yields CDR1 KGHDR and CDR2 SFDVKD. The CDR3 here is CATSDPSGLAEDTDTQYF. DNA of the CDR3: TGTGCCACCAGTGATCCCTCCGGACTAGCGGAAGACACAGATACGCAGTATTTT.

The table lists this clonotype with a few counts. The rearrangement joins TRBV11-2 to TRBJ1-6, with D tentatively TRBD1 (6 bases). Trimming removed 1 base from V and 7 bases from J, with 11 bases in between. The CDR3 covers 15 residues. In germline, CDR1 is SGHAT, CDR2 FQNNGV. The CDR3 loop reads CASSLVGRGNSPLHF. CDR3 bases: TGTGCCAGCAGCTTAGTGGGCAGGGGAAATTCACCCCTCCACTTT.

The rearrangement links TRBV20-1 to TRBJ2-3; 8 bases match TRBD1. With 1 base clipped from V and 4 bases from J, the junction kept 4 bases outside the gene matches. Germline CDR1 and CDR2: DFQATT and SNEGSKA (reference sequence). The CDR3 spans 14 residues. CDR3 sequence reads: CSARVPGGADTQYF. For the CDR3, the DNA is TGCAGTGCTAGAGTCCCAGGGGGCGCAGATACGCAGTATTTT.

V usage is TRBV6-2 or TRBV6-3 and J usage is TRBJ2-1; 11 bases are a match to TRBD2. Germline CDR1 MNHEY, CDR2 SVGEGT. This CDR3 has 14 amino acids. J gave up 6 bases and V 8 bases, and 6 bases lay outside the gene matches. CDR3 in DNA: TGTGCCAGCGCGTCTAGCGGGGGGCCCAATGAGCAGTTCTTC. Protein: CASASSGGPNEQFF.

The V and J genes are TRBV5-1 and TRBJ2-3; perhaps TRBD2 as D (6 bases). V lost 0 bases and J 3 bases, leaving 11 bases between the germline ends. The CDR3 is made up of 15 amino acids. Germline V gene data show CDR1 as SGHRS and CDR2 as YFSETQ. In DNA form, the CDR3 reads TGCGCCAGCAGCTTGGTGCCAGGGAGGACAGATACGCAGTATTTT. The encoded protein is CASSLVPGRTDTQYF.

This clonotype was seen a few times. The chain is built from TRBV5-1 and TRBJ2-1; 8 positions agree with TRBD2. This CDR3 has 13 amino acids. V gave up 6 bases and J gave up 4 bases; unmatched junction bases: 3. The germline gives CDR1 SGHRS, CDR2 YFSETQ. The CDR3 nucleotides are TGCGCCAGCAACCGGGGGGGTTACAATGAGCAGTTCTTC. This encodes CASNRGGYNEQFF.

This chain connects TRBV24-1 to TRBJ2-1, with a weak D call TRBD2 (5 bases). CDR1 is KGHDR, CDR2 SFDVKD, per germline. Between the trimmed V and J ends, which lost 0 bases and 11 bases, there was a span of 13 bases. The length of the CDR3 is 14 residues. CDR3 in DNA: TGTGCCACCAGTGATTTGCGCGCCGGCGGGCAGCAGTTCTTC. Translation gives CATSDLRAGGQQFF.

The genes are TRBV6-2 or TRBV6-3 and TRBJ2-5, with 8 bases that match TRBD1. Germline V gene sequence: CDR1 MNHEY, CDR2 SVGEGT. The CDR3 contains 15 residues. Trimming at V came to 6 bases and at J to 4 bases, leaving 10 bases not matched to a gene. The CDR3 DNA reads TGTGCCAGCAGCCGTAAACAGGGGGGTGCAGAGACCCAGTACTTC. Amino acid sequence: CASSRKQGGAETQYF.

This chain links TRBV9 with TRBJ2-7, with 10 bases matching TRBD2. The CDR3 covers 19 residues. Unmatched junction bases numbered 15, after V lost 3 bases and J lost 0 bases. Germline assignment: CDR1 SGDLS and CDR2 YYNGEE. CDR3 coding DNA: TGTGCCAGCAGCGGGGGGAAAGCTAGCGGGAGTGGAGGCTCCTACGAGCAGTACTTC. Translating it yields CASSGGKASGSGGSYEQYF.

The genes are TRBV4-1 and TRBJ2-1; 9 bases agree with TRBD2. The germline gives CDR1 MGHRA, CDR2 YSYEKL. The CDR3 length is 15 residues. V lost 1 base to trimming and J lost 9 bases; unmatched junction nucleotides: 7. CDR3 sequence (DNA): TGCGCCAGCAGCCAAGGAGGCGGGAGGGCCTTTGAGCAGTTCTTC. It is translated as CASSQGGGRAFEQFF.

The gene calls are TRBV4-2 and TRBJ2-2; 10 bases map to TRBD1. V lost 2 bases and J lost 9; bases outside the gene matches: 12. The length of the CDR3 is 17 residues. Germline V gives CDR1 LGHNA, CDR2 YNFKEQ. CDR3 in amino acids: CASSQTLGTGVGRELFF. The CDR3 DNA is TGTGCCAGCAGCCAAACCCTGGGGACAGGGGTGGGCCGGGAGCTGTTTTTT.

The V and J genes are TRBV11-1 and TRBJ2-3; 8 bases match TRBD1. The germline gives CDR1 SGHAT, CDR2 FQDESV (reference sequence). J lost 1 base, V lost 8 bases, and 17 bases had no gene match. This CDR3 has 18 residues. The CDR3 DNA reads as TGTGCCAGCGATCCCCGGGACAGGAACCGTAAGGGCACAGATACGCAGTATTTT. Translating it yields CASDPRDRNRKGTDTQYF.

The V call is TRBV6-2 or TRBV6-3, the J call TRBJ2-1; D may match TRBD1 or TRBD2 (5 bases each). V lost 5 bases, J lost 0 bases, and 8 bases lay in between. The germline CDR1 and CDR2 sequences are MNHEY and SVGEGT. The CDR3 is made up of 14 amino acids. CDR3 sequence (DNA): TGTGCCAGCAGTGAGAGGGGCTCCTACAATGAGCAGTTCTTC. Translated: CASSERGSYNEQFF.

The chain combines TRBV4-1 with TRBJ1-3, with no clear D. The ends were cut back, 2 bases at V and 8 bases at J, with 10 bases in the middle. CDR3 length: 13 amino acids. In germline, CDR1 is MGHRA, CDR2 YSYEKL. CDR3 sequence reads: CASSQSASYTIYF. The CDR3 DNA sequence: TGCGCCAGCAGCCAATCGGCGAGCTACACCATATATTTT.

The V gene is TRBV3-1, the J gene TRBJ1-5; D call uncertain. V was trimmed by 6 bases and J by 0 bases, leaving 12 bases between them. CDR3 length equals 15 residues. CDR1 is LGHDT and CDR2 is YNNKEL in the germline V gene (reference sequence). The CDR3 spells CASSQASNSNQPQHF. DNA for the CDR3: TGTGCCAGCAGTCAGGCTAGCAATAGCAATCAGCCCCAGCATTTT.

The gene calls are TRBV5-1 and TRBJ2-5; 9 positions match TRBD1. CDR3 length equals 15 residues. CDR1 and CDR2 (germline): SGHRS, YFSETQ. After removal of 4 bases from V and 2 bases from J, the junction contained 6 bases not matched to a gene. The CDR3 is CASSRTGESQETQYF. In DNA, the CDR3 is TGCGCCAGCAGCCGGACAGGGGAGAGTCAAGAGACCCAGTACTTC.

The table lists this clonotype with a count of one. The genes are TRBV5-1 and TRBJ2-1; 10 bases line up with TRBD2. V lost 3 bases to trimming and J lost 3 bases; unmatched junction nucleotides: 6. The CDR3 is 16 residues long. CDR1 is SGHRS, CDR2 YFSETQ, per germline. The CDR3 is CASSSRKREGYNEQFF. CDR3 nucleotide sequence: TGCGCCAGCAGCTCTAGGAAGCGGGAGGGCTACAATGAGCAGTTCTTC.